These T cell receptor beta chains were read from a single sample in a study of graft-versus-host responses after intestinal transplantation. Sequencing was performed with immunoSEQ multiplex PCR; in TCRdb, only in-frame clones are kept and a portion is missing. The sample holds 85,000 to 100,000 clones, 86% seen once. Specimen: PBMCs, collected 255 days after intestinal transplant. The receptors here all came from a human patient who received an intestinal transplant, so some T cells may come from the graft donor. CDR3s include the opening cysteine and the closing phenylalanine or tryptophan. The D gene is left open where the match is weak. For some rows the clone size is stated as once, few or many, or as a class when expanded; others skip it.

D: TRBD1; J: TRBJ2-3; V: TRBV14; size: -; DNA: TGTGCCAGCAGCCACGGAGGTCGACAGGGGGCGCGGGATACGCAGTATTTT; CDR3: CASSHGGRQGARDTQYF
D: -; J: TRBJ1-3; V: TRBV2; size: once; DNA: TGTGCCAGCAGTGAAGTCGGCGGAATCTCTGGAAACACCATATATTTT; CDR3: CASSEVGGISGNTIYF
D: TRBD2; J: TRBJ2-2; V: TRBV28; size: once; DNA: TGTGCCAGCAGCCTGGGACTAGCGGACCCCACCGGGGAGCTGTTTTTT; CDR3: CASSLGLADPTGELFF
D: TRBD1; J: TRBJ1-1; V: TRBV5-7; size: -; DNA: TGTGCCAGCAGCGAGGACAGGGGGGACACTGAAGCTTTCTTT; CDR3: CASSEDRGDTEAFF
D: TRBD1; J: TRBJ1-1; V: TRBV6-5; size: -; DNA: TGTGCCAGCAGTTACTCGGGGACAGGCGCCTCTGAAGCTTTCTTT; CDR3: CASSYSGTGASEAFF
D: -; J: TRBJ2-7; V: TRBV14; size: -; DNA: TGTGCCAGCAGCCAAGCCCCTGACTCCTACGAGCAGTACTTC; CDR3: CASSQAPDSYEQYF
D: -; J: TRBJ1-1; V: TRBV9; size: -; DNA: TGTGCCAGCAGCGTGGACGTTGTTTCTGAAGCTTTCTTT; CDR3: CASSVDVVSEAFF
D: TRBD2; J: TRBJ2-2; V: TRBV9; size: -; DNA: TGTGCCAGCAGCGTAGGGAGCGGGGGGGCCGAGGCCGGGGAGCTGTTTTTT; CDR3: CASSVGSGGAEAGELFF
D: TRBD1; J: TRBJ1-6; V: TRBV6-6; size: -; DNA: TGTGCCAGCAGTTACTCAATAAGACAGGGGGCTTCACCCCTCCACTTT; CDR3: CASSYSIRQGASPLHF
D: -; J: TRBJ1-1; V: TRBV7-2; size: -; DNA: TGTGCCAGCAGCTTGTCGAACACTGAAGCTTTCTTT; CDR3: CASSLSNTEAFF
D: -; J: TRBJ1-5; V: TRBV6-1; size: once; DNA: TGTGCCAGCAGTGTTTCAGGGTCCGCTCAGCCCCAGCATTTT; CDR3: CASSVSGSAQPQHF
D: TRBD1; J: TRBJ2-4; V: TRBV10-2; size: -; DNA: TGCGCCAGCAGGACAGACAGGGTGTTGGCCAAAAACATTCAGTACTTC; CDR3: CASRTDRVLAKNIQYF
D: -; J: TRBJ2-7; V: TRBV4-1; size: -; DNA: TGCGCCAGCAGCCAAGACCGAGCCTACGAGCAGTACTTC; CDR3: CASSQDRAYEQYF
D: -; J: TRBJ2-3; V: TRBV7-3; size: -; DNA: TGTGCCAGCAGCTCCCTAGGATCTAGCACAGATACGCAGTATTTT; CDR3: CASSSLGSSTDTQYF
D: -; J: TRBJ2-7; V: TRBV27; size: -; DNA: TGTGCCAGCAGTTTAGGAGGGGCAACCTACGAGCAGTACTTC; CDR3: CASSLGGATYEQYF
D: -; J: TRBJ2-1; V: TRBV5-1; size: -; DNA: TGCGCCAGCAGCTTGGCCGGGGGCGAGGCATACAATGAGCAGTTCTTC; CDR3: CASSLAGGEAYNEQFF
D: TRBD2; J: TRBJ2-1; V: TRBV5-1; size: -; DNA: TGCGCCAGCAGCTTGGCTACTAGCGGTGAACCCTACAATGAGCAGTTCTTC; CDR3: CASSLATSGEPYNEQFF
D: -; J: TRBJ2-3; V: TRBV6-1; size: -; DNA: TGTGCCTCAGGAGGGCAGGACACAGATACGCAGTATTTT; CDR3: CASGGQDTDTQYF
D: -; J: TRBJ2-1; V: TRBV6-5; size: -; DNA: TGTGCCAGCAGTCCCCCTTCTAGAGATGAGCAGTTCTTC; CDR3: CASSPPSRDEQFF
D: -; J: TRBJ1-5; V: TRBV7-2; size: -; DNA: TGTGCCAGCAGCTTAGAGGGGCTGAGGCAGCCCCAGCATTTT; CDR3: CASSLEGLRQPQHF
D: -; J: TRBJ2-3; V: TRBV9; size: -; DNA: TGTGCCAGCAGCGTAGATGTTAGTGCAGATACGCAGTATTTT; CDR3: CASSVDVSADTQYF
D: -; J: TRBJ1-5; V: TRBV6-5; size: -; DNA: TGTGCCAGCAGTTACACAGGCAGCAATCAGCCCCAGCATTTT; CDR3: CASSYTGSNQPQHF
D: -; J: TRBJ2-4; V: TRBV10-1; size: -; DNA: TGCGCCAGCAGTGTACCCAGGGCCAAAAACATTCAGTACTTC; CDR3: CASSVPRAKNIQYF
D: TRBD1; J: TRBJ1-1; V: TRBV27; size: -; DNA: TGTGCCAGTGGCGGAGGGGGCGCGACTGAAGCTTTCTTT; CDR3: CASGGGGATEAFF
D: -; J: TRBJ2-2; V: TRBV4-1; size: -; DNA: TGCGCCAGCAGCCAAGATGGAACAGGAACGAACACCGGGGAGCTGTTTTTT; CDR3: CASSQDGTGTNTGELFF
D: TRBD1; J: TRBJ1-5; V: TRBV4-1; size: -; DNA: TGCGCCAGCAGCCAAGAACAGGGGAGGATAAATCAGCCCCAGCATTTT; CDR3: CASSQEQGRINQPQHF
D: -; J: TRBJ1-1; V: TRBV9; size: once; DNA: TGTGCCAGCAGCGCCGGCGGAAACACTGAAGCTTTCTTT; CDR3: CASSAGGNTEAFF
D: -; J: TRBJ2-3; V: TRBV7-9; size: -; DNA: TGTGCCAGCAGCTTACCGAGAGATAAGGATACGCAGTATTTT; CDR3: CASSLPRDKDTQYF
D: -; J: TRBJ1-1; V: TRBV18; size: -; DNA: TGTGCCAGCTCACCATCGGGGGGCGCCCCGACGACTGAAGCTTTCTTT; CDR3: CASSPSGGAPTTEAFF
D: -; J: TRBJ1-1; V: TRBV5-4; size: -; DNA: TGTGCCAGCAGCTTGGGGACGGGTGCGGCTTTCTTT; CDR3: CASSLGTGAAFF
D: -; J: TRBJ2-6; V: TRBV5-1; size: -; DNA: TGCGCCAGCAGTCGAAAAGGCGGGGACACAAGCTCTGGGGCCAACGTCCTGACTTTC; CDR3: CASSRKGGDTSSGANVLTF
D: -; J: TRBJ1-2; V: TRBV2; size: -; DNA: TGTGCCAGCAGTCCCTTGCTAGGGGGAGACGGCTACACCTTC; CDR3: CASSPLLGGDGYTF
D: TRBD1; J: TRBJ1-2; V: TRBV6-1; size: -; DNA: TGTGCCAGCAGTCCTGGACAGGGGTACTATGGCTACACCTTC; CDR3: CASSPGQGYYGYTF
D: -; J: TRBJ2-7; V: TRBV6-1; size: -; DNA: TGTGCCAGCAGTGGCACGGGTCCCTACGAGCAGTACTTC; CDR3: CASSGTGPYEQYF
D: -; J: TRBJ2-2; V: TRBV28; size: few; DNA: TGTGCCAGCAGTTCTCTGATACAGGGAAGCGTAGCCCCCGAGAACACCGGGGAGCTGTTTTTT; CDR3: CASSSLIQGSVAPENTGELFF
D: -; J: TRBJ2-2; V: TRBV5-6; size: -; DNA: TGTGCCAGCAGCCGGGATGGTTTCGGGGAGCTGTTTTTT; CDR3: CASSRDGFGELFF
D: TRBD1; J: TRBJ1-3; V: TRBV28; size: -; DNA: TGTGCCAGCAGGATGACAGGGTCTGGAAACACCATATATTTT; CDR3: CASRMTGSGNTIYF
D: TRBD1; J: TRBJ1-1; V: TRBV27; size: -; DNA: TGTGCCAGCAGGTCCTTGACAGGGGGCCTCACTGAAGCTTTCTTT; CDR3: CASRSLTGGLTEAFF
D: -; J: TRBJ1-1; V: TRBV7-9; size: few; DNA: TGTGCCAGCAGCTTAAGACAGCTGAACACTGAAGCTTTCTTT; CDR3: CASSLRQLNTEAFF
D: -; J: TRBJ2-5; V: TRBV7-2; size: -; DNA: TGTGCCAGCAGCCTAAAAGAGACCCAGTACTTC; CDR3: CASSLKETQYF
D: TRBD1; J: TRBJ1-1; V: TRBV19; size: -; DNA: TGTGCCAGTAGAAATTCAGGGGGCACTGAAGCTTTCTTT; CDR3: CASRNSGGTEAFF
D: -; J: TRBJ2-7; V: TRBV12-5; size: -; DNA: TGTGCTAGTGGTTTGCCCCTGTACAGGGGGGGCCCATACGAGCAGTACTTC; CDR3: CASGLPLYRGGPYEQYF
D: TRBD1; J: TRBJ1-2; V: TRBV27; size: -; DNA: TGTGCCAGCAGTCTCGGGACAGGGGACTATGGCTACACCTTC; CDR3: CASSLGTGDYGYTF
D: -; J: TRBJ2-1; V: TRBV10-1; size: -; DNA: TGCGCCAGCAGCTCCCCCAGGGCCCTTGACGAGCAGTTCTTC; CDR3: CASSSPRALDEQFF
D: -; J: TRBJ2-7; V: TRBV5-6; size: -; DNA: TGTGCCAGCAGCCCCCGACCAACCAACCTCAGGGAGCAGTACTTC; CDR3: CASSPRPTNLREQYF
D: -; J: TRBJ1-1; V: TRBV9; size: -; DNA: TGTGCCAGCAGCGTAGGATTTGGGGGGATGAACACTGAAGCTTTCTTT; CDR3: CASSVGFGGMNTEAFF
D: -; J: TRBJ2-2; V: TRBV5-1; size: -; DNA: TGCGCCAGCAGCTTGAGTACGGGATCGAACACCGGGGAGCTGTTTTTT; CDR3: CASSLSTGSNTGELFF
D: TRBD2; J: TRBJ2-1; V: TRBV4-2; size: once; DNA: TGTGCCAGCAGCCAGGCCGGGACTAGCGGGGGGGCCAATGAGCAGTTCTTC; CDR3: CASSQAGTSGGANEQFF
D: -; J: TRBJ1-2; V: TRBV11-2; size: -; DNA: TGTGCCAGCAGCTCGCCCAGGGATTTCTATGGCTACACCTTC; CDR3: CASSSPRDFYGYTF
D: -; J: TRBJ2-7; V: TRBV18; size: once; DNA: TGTGCCAGCTCACCATCAACGGGAGCAGGCCTCTACGAGCAGTACTTC; CDR3: CASSPSTGAGLYEQYF
D: -; J: TRBJ2-1; V: TRBV2; size: -; DNA: TGTGCCAGCAGTGAAGCAGAACTAGAGGTCTCCTACAATGAGCAGTTCTTC; CDR3: CASSEAELEVSYNEQFF
D: -; J: TRBJ2-7; V: TRBV5-4; size: -; DNA: TGTGCCAGCAGCTTGGTTGCGGCTAGCTCCTACGAGCAGTACTTC; CDR3: CASSLVAASSYEQYF
D: TRBD1; J: TRBJ2-7; V: TRBV6-5; size: -; DNA: TGTGCCAGCAGTTCCACCGGGACAGGGTCCTACGAGCAGTACTTC; CDR3: CASSSTGTGSYEQYF